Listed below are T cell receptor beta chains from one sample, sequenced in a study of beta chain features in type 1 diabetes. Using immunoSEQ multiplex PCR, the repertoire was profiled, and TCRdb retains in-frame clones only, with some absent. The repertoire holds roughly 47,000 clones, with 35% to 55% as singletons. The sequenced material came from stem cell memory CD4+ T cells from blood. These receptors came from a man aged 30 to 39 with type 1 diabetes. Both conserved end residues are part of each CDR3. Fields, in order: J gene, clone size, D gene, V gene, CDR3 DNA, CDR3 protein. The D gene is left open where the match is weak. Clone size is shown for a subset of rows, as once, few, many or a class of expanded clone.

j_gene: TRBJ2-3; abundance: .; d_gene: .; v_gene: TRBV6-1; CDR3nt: TGTGCCAGTTCAGGGGCATATACGCAGTATTTT; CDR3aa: CASSGAYTQYF
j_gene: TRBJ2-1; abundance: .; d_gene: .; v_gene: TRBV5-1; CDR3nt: TGCGCCAGCAGCTTGGTTGGCGCGGATGAGCAGTTCTTC; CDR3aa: CASSLVGADEQFF
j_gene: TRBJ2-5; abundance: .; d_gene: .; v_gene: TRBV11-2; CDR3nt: TGTGCCAGCAGCTCTAACTTGACAGCACAAGAGACCCAGTACTTC; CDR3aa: CASSSNLTAQETQYF
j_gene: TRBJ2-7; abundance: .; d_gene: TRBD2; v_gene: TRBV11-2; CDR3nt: TGTGCCAGCAGCTTACCCCGGGCTGCGGGAGGGCCGGGTTACGAGCAGTACTTC; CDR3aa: CASSLPRAAGGPGYEQYF
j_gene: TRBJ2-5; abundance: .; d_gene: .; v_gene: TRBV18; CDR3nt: TGTGCCAGCTCACCACTGGGGAGAGGGAACGAGACCCAGTACTTC; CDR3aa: CASSPLGRGNETQYF
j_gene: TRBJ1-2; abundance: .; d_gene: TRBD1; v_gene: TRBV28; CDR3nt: TGTGCCAGCAGCGCCGGGACAGGGAACTATGGCTACACCTTC; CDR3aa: CASSAGTGNYGYTF
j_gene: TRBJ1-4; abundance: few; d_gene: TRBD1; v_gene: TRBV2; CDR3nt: TGTGCCAGCAGTGACCGGACAGGGGGGAGGGAAAAACTGTTTTTT; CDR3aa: CASSDRTGGREKLFF
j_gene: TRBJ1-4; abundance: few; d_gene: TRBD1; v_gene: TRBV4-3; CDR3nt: TGCGCCAGCAGCCAAGAATGGGCGGGAGGGGGCGGTGAAAAACTGTTTTTT; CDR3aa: CASSQEWAGGGGEKLFF
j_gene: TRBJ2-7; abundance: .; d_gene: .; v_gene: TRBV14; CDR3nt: TGTGCCAGCAGCCCCGGGACAAACTACGAGCAGTACTTC; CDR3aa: CASSPGTNYEQYF
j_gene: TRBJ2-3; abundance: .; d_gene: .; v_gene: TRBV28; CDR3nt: TGTGCCAGCAGTGGGCGGGCAGATACGCAGTATTTT; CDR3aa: CASSGRADTQYF
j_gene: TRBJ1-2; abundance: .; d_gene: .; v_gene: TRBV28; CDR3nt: TGTGCCAGCAGTTTACGGGGCTATGGCTACACCTTC; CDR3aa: CASSLRGYGYTF
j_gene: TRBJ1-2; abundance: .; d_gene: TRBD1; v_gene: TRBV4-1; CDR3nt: TGCGCCAGCAGCCAAGTATCAACTACAGGGGGACTCGGCGGCTACACCTTC; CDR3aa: CASSQVSTTGGLGGYTF
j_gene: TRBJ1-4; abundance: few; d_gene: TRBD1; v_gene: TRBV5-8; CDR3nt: TGTGCCAGCAGCTTGGGTACGGCAGGGGGCGAAAAACTGTTTTTT; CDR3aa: CASSLGTAGGEKLFF
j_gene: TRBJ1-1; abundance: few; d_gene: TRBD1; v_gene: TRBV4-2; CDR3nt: TGTGCCAGCAGCCAAGGGACAGGGGGCAAAGCTTTCTTT; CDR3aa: CASSQGTGGKAFF
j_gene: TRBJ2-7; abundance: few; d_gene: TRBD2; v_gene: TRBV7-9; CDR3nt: TGTGCCAGCAGCACAGGACTAGCGGCAATCTACGAGCAGTACTTC; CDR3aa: CASSTGLAAIYEQYF
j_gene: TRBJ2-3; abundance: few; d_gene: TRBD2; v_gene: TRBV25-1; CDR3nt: TGTGCCAGCAGTGCCCGAATGGGGGGGACTAGCACAGATACGCAGTATTTT; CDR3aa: CASSARMGGTSTDTQYF
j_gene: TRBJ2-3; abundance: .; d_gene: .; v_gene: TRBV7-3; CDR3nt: TGTGCCAGCAGTAGAGCAGGGGTCTCCGATACGCAGTATTTT; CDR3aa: CASSRAGVSDTQYF
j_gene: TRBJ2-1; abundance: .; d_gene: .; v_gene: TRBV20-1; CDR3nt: TGCAGTGCTAGCGCAGGCAATGAGCAGTTCTTC; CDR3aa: CSASAGNEQFF
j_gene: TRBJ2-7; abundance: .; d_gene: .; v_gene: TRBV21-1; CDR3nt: TGTGCCAGCAGCAATGGGAGACGGGAGAGTCACCACGAGCAGTACTTC; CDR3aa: CASSNGRRESHHEQYF
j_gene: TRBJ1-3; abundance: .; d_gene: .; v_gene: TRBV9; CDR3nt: TGTGCCAGCAGCGTAACCTACTCTGGAAACACCATATATTTT; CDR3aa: CASSVTYSGNTIYF
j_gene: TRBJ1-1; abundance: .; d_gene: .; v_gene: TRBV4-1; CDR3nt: TGCGCCAGCAGCCACCCCGGGGGGACACTTGAAGCTTTCTTT; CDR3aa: CASSHPGGTLEAFF
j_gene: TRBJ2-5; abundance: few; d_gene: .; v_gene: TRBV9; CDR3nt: TGTGCCAGCGGTAAGAGCGCGCAAGAGACCCAGTACTTC; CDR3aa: CASGKSAQETQYF
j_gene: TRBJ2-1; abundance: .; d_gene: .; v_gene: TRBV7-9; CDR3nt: TGTGCCAGCAGCTTCCCAAGCACCGCCAATGAGCAGTTCTTC; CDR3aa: CASSFPSTANEQFF
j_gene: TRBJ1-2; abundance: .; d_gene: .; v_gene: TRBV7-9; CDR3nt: TGTGCCAGCAGCCGACAGGTTAACTATGGCTACACCTTC; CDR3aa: CASSRQVNYGYTF
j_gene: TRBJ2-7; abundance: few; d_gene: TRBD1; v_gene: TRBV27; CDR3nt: TGTGCCAGCAGTCCGACAGGGGCTACCTACGAGCAGTACTTC; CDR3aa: CASSPTGATYEQYF
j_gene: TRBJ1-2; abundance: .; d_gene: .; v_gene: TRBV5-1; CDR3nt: TGCGCCAGCAGCTTGGAGGGGCGCTATGGCTACACCTTC; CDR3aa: CASSLEGRYGYTF
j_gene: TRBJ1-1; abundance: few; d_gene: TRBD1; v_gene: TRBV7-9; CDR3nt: TGTGCCAGCAGCGCCCAGGGGGGCACTGAAGCTTTCTTT; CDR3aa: CASSAQGGTEAFF
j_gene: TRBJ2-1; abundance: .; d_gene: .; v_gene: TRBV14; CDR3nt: TGTGCCAGCAGCCAAGGGCCGGACTCCCTCCTCCCTGAGCAGTTCTTC; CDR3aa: CASSQGPDSLLPEQFF
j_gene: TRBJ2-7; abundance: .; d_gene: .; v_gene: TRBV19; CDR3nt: TGTGCCTATCCCAGGAGGTCGCTTCCCTACGAGCAGTACTTC; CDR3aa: CAYPRRSLPYEQYF
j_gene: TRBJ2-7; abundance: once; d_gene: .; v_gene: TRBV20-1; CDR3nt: TGCAGTGCTAGAGATTTAGGAGAGTACTTC; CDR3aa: CSARDLGEYF
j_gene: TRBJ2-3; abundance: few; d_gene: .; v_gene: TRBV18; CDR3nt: TGTGCCAGCTCACCCTGGGCCCGAGATACGCAGTATTTT; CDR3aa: CASSPWARDTQYF
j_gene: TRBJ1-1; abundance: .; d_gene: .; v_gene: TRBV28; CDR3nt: TGTGCCAGCAGTAAACTATGGACTGAGAACACTGAAGCTTTCTTT; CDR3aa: CASSKLWTENTEAFF
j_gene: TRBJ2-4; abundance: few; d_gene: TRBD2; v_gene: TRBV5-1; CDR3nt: TGCGCCAGCAGCCTGGAGGGGAGGGCGTTTATTCAGTACTTC; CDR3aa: CASSLEGRAFIQYF
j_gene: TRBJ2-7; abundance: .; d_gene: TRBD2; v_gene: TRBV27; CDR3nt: TGTGCCAGCAGTCTGACTAGCGGAGAAAACTACGAGCAGTACTTC; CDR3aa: CASSLTSGENYEQYF
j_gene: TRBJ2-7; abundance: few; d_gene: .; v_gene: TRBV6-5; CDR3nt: TGTGCCAGCACCAACTGGTACGAGCAGTACTTC; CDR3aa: CASTNWYEQYF
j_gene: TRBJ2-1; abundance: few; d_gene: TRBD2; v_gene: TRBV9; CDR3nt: TGTGCCAGCAGCGTAGCTACCGGGACTAGCCTAGGTGAGCAGTTCTTC; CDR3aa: CASSVATGTSLGEQFF
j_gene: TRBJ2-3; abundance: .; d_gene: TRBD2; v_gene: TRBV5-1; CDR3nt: TGCGCCAGCAGTCCGGTAGCGGGAGGGCCAGATACGCAGTATTTT; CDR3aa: CASSPVAGGPDTQYF
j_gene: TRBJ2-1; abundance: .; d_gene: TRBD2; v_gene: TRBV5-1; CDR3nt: TGCGCCAGCAGGCGGGACTACCTCTACAATGAGCAGTTCTTC; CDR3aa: CASRRDYLYNEQFF
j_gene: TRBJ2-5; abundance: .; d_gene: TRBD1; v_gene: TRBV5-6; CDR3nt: TGTGCCAGCAGCTTAGGACAGGGGCGGGAGACCCAGTACTTC; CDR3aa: CASSLGQGRETQYF
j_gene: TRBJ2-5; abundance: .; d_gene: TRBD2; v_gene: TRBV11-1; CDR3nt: TGTGCCAGCAGCCCTAGAGGACTAGGGAAAGAAGAGACCCAGTACTTC; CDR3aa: CASSPRGLGKEETQYF
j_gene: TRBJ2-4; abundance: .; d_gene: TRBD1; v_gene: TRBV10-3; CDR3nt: TGTGCCATCAGGCCGACAGGGGGCGGCGGCATTCAGTACTTC; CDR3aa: CAIRPTGGGGIQYF
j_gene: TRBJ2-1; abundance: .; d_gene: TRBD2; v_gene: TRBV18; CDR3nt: TGTGCCAGCTCACCACGGCTAGCGGGAGGACCATACAATGAGCAGTTCTTC; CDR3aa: CASSPRLAGGPYNEQFF
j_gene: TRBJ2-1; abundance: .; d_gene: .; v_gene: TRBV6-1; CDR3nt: TGTGCCAGCAGTGAATTTGGTAGCTCCTACAATGAGCAGTTCTTC; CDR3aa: CASSEFGSSYNEQFF
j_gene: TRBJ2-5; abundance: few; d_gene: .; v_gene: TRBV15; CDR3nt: TGTGCCACCAGCAGATATAGTCGGCAAGAGACCCAGTACTTC; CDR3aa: CATSRYSRQETQYF
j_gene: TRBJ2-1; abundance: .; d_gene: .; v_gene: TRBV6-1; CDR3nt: TGTGCCAGCAGACGGACTGGAATTGCTAATGAGCAGTTCTTC; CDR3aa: CASRRTGIANEQFF
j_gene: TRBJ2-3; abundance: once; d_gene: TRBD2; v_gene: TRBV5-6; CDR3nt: TGTGCCAGCAGCCCGCTGCCGGGGGGGGGCGCAGATACGCAGTATTTT; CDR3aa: CASSPLPGGGADTQYF